These T cell receptor beta chains were read from a single sample in a study of blood T cell repertoires in COVID-19. Clones were read by immunoSEQ multiplex PCR, and TCRdb kept only the in-frame ones, dropping some. The table lists roughly 520,000 clones, around 89% of them singletons. The specimen sequenced was PBMCs or T cells enriched from blood (not recorded which). These receptors came from a woman aged 40-49 years who had recovered from COVID-19. Each CDR3 is given with its conserved first and last residue. A D gene is named only where the DNA matches it firmly. Clone size, where shown, is once, few, many, or a class for clones that have expanded.

clone_size	v_call	j_call	d_call	cdr3_aa	cdr3_nt
-	TRBV6-5	TRBJ2-1	TRBD2	CASSSRTSGPEVEQFF	TGTGCCAGCAGTTCCCGGACTAGCGGACCCGAGGTGGAGCAGTTCTTC
-	TRBV12-5	TRBJ1-6	-	CASGLEPQGGSPLHF	TGTGCTAGTGGTTTGGAACCACAGGGTGGGTCACCCCTCCACTTT
-	TRBV19	TRBJ1-2	TRBD1	CASNGTGGKRYGYTF	TGTGCCAGTAACGGGACAGGGGGCAAGCGCTATGGCTACACCTTC
-	TRBV30	TRBJ1-3	-	CAWSWGEATFLNSGNTIYF	TGTGCCTGGAGTTGGGGAGAGGCGACATTCTTAAATTCTGGAAACACCATATATTTT
few	TRBV27	TRBJ2-5	TRBD2	CASRAGVETQYF	TGTGCCAGCAGGGCGGGAGTTGAGACCCAGTACTTC
-	TRBV13	TRBJ1-1	TRBD1	CASSIITGGNTEAFF	TGTGCCAGCAGCATAATAACAGGGGGTAATACTGAAGCTTTCTTT
-	TRBV19	TRBJ1-3	-	CASSIFGSGNTIYF	TGTGCCAGTAGTATCTTCGGCTCTGGAAACACCATATATTTT
once	TRBV7-9	TRBJ1-1	-	CASSLEGDTEAFF	TGTGCCAGCAGCTTAGAGGGAGACACTGAAGCTTTCTTT
-	TRBV19	TRBJ2-7	-	CASSQTGYEQYF	TGTGCCAGTAGCCAGACAGGCTACGAGCAGTACTTC
once	TRBV5-1	TRBJ1-3	-	CASSLDTRNTIYF	TGCGCCAGCAGCTTGGACACACGAAACACCATATATTTT
-	TRBV7-2	TRBJ1-5	TRBD1	CASSLEGGGNQPQHF	TGTGCCAGCAGCTTAGAAGGGGGCGGCAATCAGCCCCAGCATTTT
-	TRBV25-1	TRBJ2-1	TRBD2	CASSGGGTSGIGHEQFF	TGTGCCAGCAGTGGAGGAGGGACTAGCGGGATAGGACATGAGCAGTTCTTC
-	TRBV19	TRBJ2-7	-	CASSSWTGRASYEQYF	TGTGCCAGTAGTTCCTGGACAGGGAGGGCGTCCTACGAGCAGTACTTC
-	TRBV5-1	TRBJ2-1	TRBD2	CASSPDSGKVYNEQFF	TGCGCCAGCAGCCCCGATAGCGGGAAGGTTTACAATGAGCAGTTCTTC
-	TRBV20-1	TRBJ1-5	-	CSASGQPNQPQHF	TGCAGTGCTAGTGGACAGCCCAATCAGCCCCAGCATTTT
-	TRBV5-1	TRBJ2-7	-	CASSLDTPRYEQYF	TGCGCCAGCAGCTTGGATACCCCGAGATACGAGCAGTACTTC
-	TRBV28	TRBJ2-3	TRBD2	CASSFPLAGAGADTQYF	TGTGCCAGCAGTTTCCCCCTAGCGGGAGCAGGCGCAGATACGCAGTATTTT
-	TRBV4-1	TRBJ1-4	-	CASSQVGGAFMSEKLFF	TGCGCCAGCAGCCAAGTTGGGGGGGCCTTTATGAGTGAAAAACTGTTTTTT
-	TRBV4-1	TRBJ2-5	-	CASSQETKQETQYF	TGCGCCAGCAGCCAAGAAACTAAGCAAGAGACCCAGTACTTC
-	TRBV6-4	TRBJ1-2	-	CASSSHREGLDGYTF	TGTGCCAGCAGTTCCCACAGGGAGGGGCTAGATGGCTACACCTTC
-	TRBV6-2/TRBV6-3	TRBJ1-3	-	CASSYSTYREPGNTIYF	TGTGCCAGCAGTTACTCTACATACAGGGAACCTGGAAACACCATATATTTT
-	TRBV19	TRBJ1-2	TRBD1	CASSSPQGANYGYTF	TGTGCCAGTAGTAGCCCGCAGGGGGCTAACTATGGCTACACCTTC
once	TRBV7-8	TRBJ1-1	TRBD1	CASSLTGGVAEAFF	TGTGCCAGCAGCTTAACAGGGGGAGTAGCTGAAGCTTTCTTT
-	TRBV4-3	TRBJ1-3	-	CASSHTNPQTRSGNTIYF	TGCGCCAGCAGCCACACGAACCCCCAAACGCGCTCTGGAAACACCATATATTTT
-	TRBV5-4	TRBJ1-5	-	CASSLGPGPQHF	TGTGCCAGCAGCTTGGGCCCCGGGCCCCAGCATTTT
-	TRBV5-1	TRBJ1-4	-	CASSQGQGHTGEKLFF	TGCGCCAGCAGCCAAGGACAAGGTCACACAGGCGAAAAACTGTTTTTT
-	TRBV12-3/TRBV12-4	TRBJ1-1	-	CASSSGPEAFF	TGTGCCAGCAGTTCGGGTCCTGAAGCTTTCTTT
once	TRBV5-6	TRBJ2-5	TRBD2	CASSSQGLAGVETQYF	TGTGCCAGCAGCTCGCAGGGACTAGCGGGAGTAGAGACCCAGTACTTC
once	TRBV6-6	TRBJ1-2	-	CASSPGTAEANYGYTF	TGTGCCAGCAGTCCAGGGACTGCCGAAGCTAACTATGGCTACACCTTC
-	TRBV2	TRBJ2-3	-	CASSESGRGLDTQYF	TGTGCCAGCAGTGAGAGTGGGAGAGGATTGGATACGCAGTATTTT
-	TRBV6-5	TRBJ1-2	-	CASRADSNYGYTF	TGTGCCAGCAGAGCTGACAGCAACTATGGCTACACCTTC
-	TRBV27	TRBJ2-7	-	CASSLIGSSYEQYF	TGTGCCAGCAGTTTGATTGGGAGCTCCTACGAGCAGTACTTC
-	TRBV9	TRBJ1-4	-	CASSPGPRGEKLFF	TGTGCCAGCAGCCCGGGTCCTAGGGGTGAAAAACTGTTTTTT
-	TRBV5-4	TRBJ2-4	TRBD1	CASSLAGQGANIQYF	TGTGCCAGCAGCTTGGCCGGGCAGGGGGCGAACATTCAGTACTTC
-	TRBV5-1	TRBJ1-1	-	CASSPPPNTEAFF	TGCGCCAGCAGCCCTCCTCCGAACACTGAAGCTTTCTTT
-	TRBV19	TRBJ2-2	TRBD1	CASSPGTGVGELFF	TGTGCCAGTAGCCCCGGGACAGGGGTCGGGGAGCTGTTTTTT
-	TRBV24-1	TRBJ1-5	-	CATSDPTGSTNQPQHF	TGTGCCACCAGTGATCCGACCGGCTCGACAAATCAGCCCCAGCATTTT
-	TRBV19	TRBJ1-6	-	CASSRRTEVQRSPLHF	TGTGCCAGTAGTAGACGGACAGAGGTCCAGAGATCACCCCTCCACTTT
-	TRBV7-6	TRBJ2-7	TRBD2	CASSLATSGRQHEQYF	TGTGCCAGCAGCTTAGCGACTAGCGGGAGGCAACACGAGCAGTACTTC
-	TRBV27	TRBJ2-1	-	CASSLSRLTEQFF	TGTGCCAGCAGTTTATCGCGGCTTACTGAGCAGTTCTTC
-	TRBV4-3	TRBJ1-5	-	CASSQEHDMGNQPQHF	TGCGCCAGCAGCCAAGAGCACGACATGGGCAATCAGCCCCAGCATTTT
-	TRBV29-1	TRBJ2-3	-	CSETVGTSWTDTQYF	TGCAGCGAAACAGTAGGTACTTCGTGGACAGATACGCAGTATTTT
once	TRBV5-1	TRBJ2-1	-	CASSYSTGNEQFF	TGCGCCAGCAGCTATTCGACCGGGAATGAGCAGTTCTTC
-	TRBV18	TRBJ1-2	TRBD1	CASSGTGDGYTF	TGTGCCAGCTCAGGGACAGGGGATGGCTACACCTTC
many	TRBV11-2	TRBJ2-6	-	CASSLLGPAGANVLTF	TGTGCCAGCAGCTTACTGGGGCCAGCTGGGGCCAACGTCCTGACTTTC
-	TRBV15	TRBJ2-1	TRBD2	CATSRDLQREVVDEQFF	TGTGCCACCAGCAGAGATCTTCAGCGGGAGGTCGTGGATGAGCAGTTCTTC
-	TRBV18	TRBJ1-1	TRBD1	CASSLGGQGRTEAFF	TGTGCCAGCTCACTCGGGGGACAGGGACGAACTGAAGCTTTCTTT
-	TRBV9	TRBJ1-4	-	CASSDRPVGHSTRLFF	TGTGCCAGCAGCGACAGACCCGTCGGACATTCCACCCGGCTGTTTTTT
once	TRBV7-9	TRBJ2-3	-	CASSWSPDTQYF	TGTGCCAGCAGCTGGAGCCCAGATACGCAGTATTTT